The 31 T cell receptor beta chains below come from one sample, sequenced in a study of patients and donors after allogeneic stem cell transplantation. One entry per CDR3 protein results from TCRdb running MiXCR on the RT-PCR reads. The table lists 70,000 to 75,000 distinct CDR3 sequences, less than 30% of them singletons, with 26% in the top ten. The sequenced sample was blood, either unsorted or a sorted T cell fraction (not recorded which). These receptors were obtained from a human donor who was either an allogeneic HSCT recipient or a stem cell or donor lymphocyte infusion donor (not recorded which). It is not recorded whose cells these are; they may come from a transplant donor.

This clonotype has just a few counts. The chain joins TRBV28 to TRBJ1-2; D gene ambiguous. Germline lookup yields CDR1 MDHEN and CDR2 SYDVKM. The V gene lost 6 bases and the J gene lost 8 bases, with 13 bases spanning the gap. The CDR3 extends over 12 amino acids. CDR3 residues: CASRRVVVGYTF. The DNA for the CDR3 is TGTGCCAGCAGAAGGGTTGTAGTAGGCTACACCTTC.

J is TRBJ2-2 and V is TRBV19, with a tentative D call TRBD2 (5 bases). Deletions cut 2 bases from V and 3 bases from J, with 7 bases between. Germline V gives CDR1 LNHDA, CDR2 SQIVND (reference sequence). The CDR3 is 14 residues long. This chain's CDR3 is CASSIRRDTGELFF. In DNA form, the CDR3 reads TGTGCCAGTAGTATAAGGCGGGACACCGGGGAGCTGTTTTTT.

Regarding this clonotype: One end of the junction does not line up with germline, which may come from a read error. CDR3 loop: CASSLEGTLPTDTQYF. In nucleotides, the CDR3 is TGTGCCAGCAGTTTAGAGGGGACTCTCCCCACAGATACGCAGTATTTT. The chain recombines TRBV11-2 with TRBJ2-3; TRBD2 might be the D (6 bases). Germline lookup yields CDR1 SGHAT and CDR2 FQNNGV. The CDR3 contains 16 residues.

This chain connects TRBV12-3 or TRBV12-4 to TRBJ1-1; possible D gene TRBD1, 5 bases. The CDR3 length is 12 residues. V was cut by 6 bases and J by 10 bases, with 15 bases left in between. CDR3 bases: TGTGCCAGCAGCGTTTTAGGGGCCCGAGCTTTCTTT. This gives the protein CASSVLGARAFF.

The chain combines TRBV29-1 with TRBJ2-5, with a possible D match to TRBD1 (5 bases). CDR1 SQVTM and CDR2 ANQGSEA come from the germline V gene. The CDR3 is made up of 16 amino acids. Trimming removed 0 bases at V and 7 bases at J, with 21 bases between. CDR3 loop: CSVEDQGRARVGTQYF. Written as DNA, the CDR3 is TGCAGCGTTGAAGATCAGGGCAGGGCCCGGGTCGGGACCCAGTACTTC.

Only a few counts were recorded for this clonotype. CDR3 sequence: CAIKGQGVYGYTF. The DNA of the CDR3 is TGTGCCATCAAGGGACAGGGGGTGTATGGCTACACCTTC. The chain couples TRBV10-3 to TRBJ1-2; 11 bases match TRBD1. The CDR3 is 13 residues long. Germline values: CDR1 ENHRY, CDR2 SYGVKD. V lost 7 bases and J lost 5; bases outside the gene matches: 3.

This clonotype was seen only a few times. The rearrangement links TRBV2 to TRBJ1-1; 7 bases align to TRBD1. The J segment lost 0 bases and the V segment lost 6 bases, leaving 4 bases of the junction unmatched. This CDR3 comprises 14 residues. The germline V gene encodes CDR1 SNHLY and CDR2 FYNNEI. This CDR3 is CASRRDSMNTEAFF. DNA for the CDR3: TGTGCCAGCAGGAGGGACAGCATGAACACTGAAGCTTTCTTT.

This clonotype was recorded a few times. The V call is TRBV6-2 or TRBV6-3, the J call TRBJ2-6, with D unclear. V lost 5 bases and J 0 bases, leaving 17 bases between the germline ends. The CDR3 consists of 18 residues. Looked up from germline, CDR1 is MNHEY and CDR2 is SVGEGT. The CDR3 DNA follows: TGTGCCAGCAGTACCTGGGGTAGCTTGAGCTCTGGGGCCAACGTCCTGACTTTC. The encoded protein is CASSTWGSLSSGANVLTF.

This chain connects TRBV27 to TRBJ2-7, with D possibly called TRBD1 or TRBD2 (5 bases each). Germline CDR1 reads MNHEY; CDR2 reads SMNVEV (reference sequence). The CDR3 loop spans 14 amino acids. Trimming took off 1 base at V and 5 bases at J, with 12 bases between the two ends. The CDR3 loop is CASSLFGRGHEQYF. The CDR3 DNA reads TGTGCCAGCAGTTTATTTGGTCGGGGACACGAGCAGTACTTC.

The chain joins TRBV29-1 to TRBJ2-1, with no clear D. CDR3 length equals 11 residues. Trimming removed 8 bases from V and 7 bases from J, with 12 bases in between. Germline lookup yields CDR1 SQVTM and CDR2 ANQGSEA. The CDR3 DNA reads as TGCAGCACCCTGGGTGGGAATGAGCAGTTCTTC. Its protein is CSTLGGNEQFF.

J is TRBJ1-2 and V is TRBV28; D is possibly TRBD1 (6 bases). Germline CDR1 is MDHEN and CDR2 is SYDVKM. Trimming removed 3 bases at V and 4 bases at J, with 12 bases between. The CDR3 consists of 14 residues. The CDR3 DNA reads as TGTGCCAGCAGTTTCATTGCAGGGGCCTATGGCTACACCTTC. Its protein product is CASSFIAGAYGYTF.

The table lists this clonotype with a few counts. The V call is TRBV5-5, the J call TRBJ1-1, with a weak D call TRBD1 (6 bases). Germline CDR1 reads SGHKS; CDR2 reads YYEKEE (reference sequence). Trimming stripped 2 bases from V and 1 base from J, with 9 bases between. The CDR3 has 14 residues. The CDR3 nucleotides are TGTGCCAGCAGCTTTTCGGGGGCGAACACTGAAGCTTTCTTT. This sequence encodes CASSFSGANTEAFF.

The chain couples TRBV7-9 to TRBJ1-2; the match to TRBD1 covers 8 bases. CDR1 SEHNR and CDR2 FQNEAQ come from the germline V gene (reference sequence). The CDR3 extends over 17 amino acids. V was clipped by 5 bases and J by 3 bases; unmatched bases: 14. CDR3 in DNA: TGTGCCAGCAGCGCCGACAGGGGCGGCCCGGATGACTATGGCTACACCTTC. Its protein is CASSADRGGPDDYGYTF. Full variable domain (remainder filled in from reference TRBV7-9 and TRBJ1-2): DTGVSQNPRHKITKRGQNVTFRCDPISEHNRLYWYRQTLGQGPEFLTYFQNEAQLEKSRLLSDRFSAERPKGSFSTLEIQRTEQGDSAMYLCASSADRGGPDDYGYTFGSGTRLTVV.

CDR3 loop: CAISGDRTSAYNEQFF. Here the CDR3 DNA reads TGTGCCATCAGTGGTGATCGGACTAGCGCGTACAATGAGCAGTTCTTC. The V gene is TRBV10-3, the J gene TRBJ2-1; 9 bases align to TRBD2. Losses at the gene ends were 4 bases for V and 4 bases for J; bases not matched to a gene: 8. The CDR3 extends over 16 amino acids. The germline gives CDR1 ENHRY, CDR2 SYGVKD.

CDR3 DNA: TGCAGCGTTGCTAGCGGGGAGACCCAGTACTTC. Amino acid sequence: CSVASGETQYF. The chain combines TRBV29-1 with TRBJ2-5, with 8 bases aligning to TRBD2. V lost 4 bases, J lost 5 bases, and 0 bases stayed unmatched. CDR3 length: 11 amino acids. The germline gives CDR1 SQVTM, CDR2 ANQGSEA. Combining the CDR3 with reference TRBV29-1 and TRBJ2-5 gives the whole variable domain SAVISQKPSRDICQRGTSLTIQCQVDSQVTMMFWYRQQPGQSLTLIATANQGSEATYESGFVIDKFPISRPNLTFSTLTVSNMSPEDSSIYLCSVASGETQYFGPGTRLLVL.

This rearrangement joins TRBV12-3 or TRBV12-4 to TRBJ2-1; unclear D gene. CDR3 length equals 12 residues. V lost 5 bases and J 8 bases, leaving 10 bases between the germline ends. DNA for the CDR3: TGTGCCAGCAGTCCGGTCGTCCATGAGCAGTTCTTC. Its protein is CASSPVVHEQFF.

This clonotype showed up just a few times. CDR3 nucleotide sequence: TGCGCCAGCAGCTTGGACCAAGAGACCCAGTACTTC. Protein: CASSLDQETQYF. This rearrangement joins TRBV4-1 to TRBJ2-5; D ambiguous. Between the trimmed V and J ends, which lost 5 bases and 0 bases, there was a span of 4 bases. CDR1 and CDR2 from the germline V gene are MGHRA and YSYEKL. The CDR3 has 12 amino acids.

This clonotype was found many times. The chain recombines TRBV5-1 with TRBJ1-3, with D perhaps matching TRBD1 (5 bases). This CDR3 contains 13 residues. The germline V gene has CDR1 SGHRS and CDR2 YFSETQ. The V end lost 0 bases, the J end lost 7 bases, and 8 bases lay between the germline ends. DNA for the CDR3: TGCGCCAGCAGCTTGGGGGACGGCAACACCATATATTTT. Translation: CASSLGDGNTIYF.

CDR3 bases: TGTGCCAGCAGTTGGGGACAGGGTAACACTGAAGCTTTCTTT. This sequence encodes CASSWGQGNTEAFF. V gene TRBV12-3 or TRBV12-4 combines with J gene TRBJ1-1, with TRBD1 matching 9 bases. The CDR3 contains 14 residues. The ends lost 4 bases at V and 2 bases at J; junction bases unmatched: 2.

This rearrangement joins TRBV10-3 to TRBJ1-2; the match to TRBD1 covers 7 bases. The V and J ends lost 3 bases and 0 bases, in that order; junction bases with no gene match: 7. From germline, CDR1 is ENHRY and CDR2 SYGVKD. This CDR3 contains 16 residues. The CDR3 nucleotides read TGTGCCATCAGTGAACAGGGACAGAACGCTAACTATGGCTACACCTTC. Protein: CAISEQGQNANYGYTF.

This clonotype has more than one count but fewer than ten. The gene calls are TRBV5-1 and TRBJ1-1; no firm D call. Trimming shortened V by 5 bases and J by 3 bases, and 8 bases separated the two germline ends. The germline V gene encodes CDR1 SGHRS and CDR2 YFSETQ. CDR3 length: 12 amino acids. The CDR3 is CASSPGYTEAFF. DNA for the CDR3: TGCGCCAGCAGTCCCGGTTACACTGAAGCTTTCTTT.

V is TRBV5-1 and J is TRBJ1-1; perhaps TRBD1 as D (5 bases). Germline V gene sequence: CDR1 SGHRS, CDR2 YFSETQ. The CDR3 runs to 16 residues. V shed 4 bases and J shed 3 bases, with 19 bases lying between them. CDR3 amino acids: CASSRAALTAYTEAFF. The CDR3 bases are TGCGCCAGCAGCCGGGCGGCCTTGACAGCTTACACTGAAGCTTTCTTT.

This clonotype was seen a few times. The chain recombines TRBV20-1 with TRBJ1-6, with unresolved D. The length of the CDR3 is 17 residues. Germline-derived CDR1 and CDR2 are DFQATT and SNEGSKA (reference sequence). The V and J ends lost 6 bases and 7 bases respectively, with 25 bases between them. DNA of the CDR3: TGCAGTGCGCGGAGCCCAAACAGTCTGGGCTGGAATTCACCCCTCCACTTT. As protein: CSARSPNSLGWNSPLHF.

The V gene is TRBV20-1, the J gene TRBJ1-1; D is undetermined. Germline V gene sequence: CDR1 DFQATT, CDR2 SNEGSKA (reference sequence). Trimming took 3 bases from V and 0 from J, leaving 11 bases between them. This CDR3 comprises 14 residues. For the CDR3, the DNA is TGCAGTGCTAGTGTCGGGGAGCTGAACACTGAAGCTTTCTTT. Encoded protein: CSASVGELNTEAFF.

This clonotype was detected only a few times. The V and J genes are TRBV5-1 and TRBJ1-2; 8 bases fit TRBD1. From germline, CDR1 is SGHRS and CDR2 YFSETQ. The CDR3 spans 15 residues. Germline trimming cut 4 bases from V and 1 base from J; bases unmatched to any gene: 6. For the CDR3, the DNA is TGCGCCAGCAGCCCGGACAGGGACCTTAACTATGGCTACACCTTC. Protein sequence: CASSPDRDLNYGYTF.

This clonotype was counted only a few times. The CDR3 here is CASTGGGLFPYF. The CDR3 region has the DNA TGTGCCAGCACCGGTGGGGGTCTTTTTCCGTATTTT. The V call is TRBV12-3 or TRBV12-4, the J call TRBJ2-3; D might be TRBD1 or TRBD2, each matching 5 bases. The germline V and J ends were trimmed by 7 bases and 14 bases, with 19 bases remaining between them. This CDR3 has 12 amino acids.

CDR3 bases: TGTGCCAGCAGTTACGGGGGGGCCGGGGAGCTGTTTTTT. This encodes CASSYGGAGELFF. V gene TRBV6-5 combines with J gene TRBJ2-2; 7 nucleotides align to TRBD2. Unmatched junction bases numbered 0, after V lost 2 bases and J lost 6 bases. Looked up from germline, CDR1 is MNHEY and CDR2 is SVGAGI. The CDR3 runs to 13 residues.

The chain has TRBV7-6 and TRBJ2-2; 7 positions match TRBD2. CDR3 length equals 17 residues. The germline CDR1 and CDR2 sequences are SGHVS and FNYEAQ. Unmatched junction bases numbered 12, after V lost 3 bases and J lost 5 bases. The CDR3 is CASSFPPGQRGTGELFF. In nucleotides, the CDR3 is TGTGCCAGCAGCTTCCCCCCCGGTCAGCGGGGAACCGGGGAGCTGTTTTTT.

CDR3 nucleotide sequence: TGTGCCAGCAGTTACTCTCAGGGATTCTCTGGAAACACCATATATTTT. This encodes CASSYSQGFSGNTIYF. The J gene is TRBJ1-3, the V gene TRBV6-6; a weak D match, TRBD1 (5 bases). Germline loops: CDR1 MNHNY, CDR2 SVGAGI (reference sequence). V was clipped by 0 bases and J by 0 bases, with 9 bases between them. This CDR3 is built from 16 residues.

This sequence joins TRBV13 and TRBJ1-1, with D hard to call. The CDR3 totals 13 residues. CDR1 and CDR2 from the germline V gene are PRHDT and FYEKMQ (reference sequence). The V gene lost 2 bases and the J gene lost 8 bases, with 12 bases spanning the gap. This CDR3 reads CASSLLGGLEAFF. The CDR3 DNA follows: TGTGCCAGCAGCTTATTAGGAGGGTTGGAAGCTTTCTTT.

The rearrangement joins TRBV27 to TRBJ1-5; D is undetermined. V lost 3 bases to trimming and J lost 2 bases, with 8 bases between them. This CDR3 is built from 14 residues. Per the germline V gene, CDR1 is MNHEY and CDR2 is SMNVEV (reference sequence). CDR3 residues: CASSFGDGNQPQHF. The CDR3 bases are TGTGCCAGCAGTTTTGGAGACGGCAATCAGCCCCAGCATTTT.